This is a list of T cell receptor beta chains from one sample in a study of low-dose radiotherapy and immunotherapy resistance in tumors. TCRdb ran MiXCR on the reads and lists one entry per CDR3 protein. The sample shows approximately 30,000 distinct CDR3 sequences, approximately 54% of them seen only once. This sample comprised PBMCs, obtained after low-dose radiotherapy plus immunotherapy. The source of these receptors is a male donor with gallbladder cancer. CDR3s include the opening cysteine and the closing phenylalanine or tryptophan. Fields, in order: D gene, clone size, V gene, J gene, CDR3 protein, CDR3 DNA. D genes are given only for firm matches. Where a row states a size, it is once, few, many or the class of an expanded clone; other rows omit it.

d_gene: TRBD1
abundance: .
v_gene: TRBV6-1
j_gene: TRBJ2-3
CDR3aa: CPLNRGPPDTQYF
CDR3nt: TGTCCATTGAACAGGGGGCCGCCAGATACGCAGTATTTT

d_gene: .
abundance: .
v_gene: TRBV19
j_gene: TRBJ1-1
CDR3aa: CASNFYGGNTEAFF
CDR3nt: TGTGCCAGTAATTTTTACGGAGGGAACACTGAAGCTTTCTTT

d_gene: .
abundance: .
v_gene: TRBV2
j_gene: TRBJ2-3
CDR3aa: CASRLGGQDTQYF
CDR3nt: TGTGCCAGCCGTCTCGGGGGGCAAGATACGCAGTATTTT

d_gene: TRBD1
abundance: .
v_gene: TRBV29-1
j_gene: TRBJ2-7
CDR3aa: CSVAGGQGTSYEQYF
CDR3nt: TGCAGCGTCGCCGGGGGACAGGGAACCTCCTACGAGCAGTACTTC

d_gene: .
abundance: .
v_gene: TRBV6-2/TRBV6-3
j_gene: TRBJ1-5
CDR3aa: CASRENSNQPQHF
CDR3nt: TGTGCCAGCAGAGAAAATAGCAATCAGCCCCAGCATTTT

d_gene: TRBD1
abundance: .
v_gene: TRBV3-1
j_gene: TRBJ2-7
CDR3aa: CASSGGTGASEQYF
CDR3nt: TGTGCCAGCAGCGGCGGGACAGGGGCATCCGAGCAGTACTTC

d_gene: TRBD1
abundance: few
v_gene: TRBV15
j_gene: TRBJ1-5
CDR3aa: CATSRDRGNNQPQHF
CDR3nt: TGTGCCACCAGCAGGGACAGGGGGAACAATCAGCCCCAGCATTTT

d_gene: .
abundance: medium-sized
v_gene: TRBV2
j_gene: TRBJ2-7
CDR3aa: CASSDLPSPRGEQYF
CDR3nt: TGTGCCAGCAGTGACCTCCCCTCTCCCAGGGGCGAGCAGTACTTC

d_gene: .
abundance: .
v_gene: TRBV28
j_gene: TRBJ2-1
CDR3aa: CASSARYEQFF
CDR3nt: TGTGCCAGCAGTGCAAGATATGAGCAGTTCTTC

d_gene: TRBD1
abundance: .
v_gene: TRBV12-3/TRBV12-4
j_gene: TRBJ2-1
CDR3aa: CASSQGTGGAIGEQFF
CDR3nt: TGTGCCAGCAGCCAGGGGACAGGGGGAGCTATTGGGGAGCAGTTCTTC

d_gene: .
abundance: many
v_gene: TRBV14
j_gene: TRBJ2-7
CDR3aa: CASSQVGGSYEQYF
CDR3nt: TGTGCCAGCAGCCAAGTTGGAGGCTCCTACGAGCAGTACTTC

d_gene: .
abundance: many
v_gene: TRBV27
j_gene: TRBJ2-1
CDR3aa: CASRYAPDYNEQFF
CDR3nt: TGTGCCAGCCGATACGCCCCAGATTACAATGAGCAGTTCTTC

d_gene: .
abundance: .
v_gene: TRBV28
j_gene: TRBJ2-1
CDR3aa: CASREWSYNEQFF
CDR3nt: TGTGCCAGCAGAGAGTGGTCCTACAATGAGCAGTTCTTC

d_gene: .
abundance: medium-sized
v_gene: TRBV5-4
j_gene: TRBJ2-5
CDR3aa: CASSLAGRLDETQYF
CDR3nt: TGTGCCAGCAGCTTGGCGGGTAGGCTAGATGAGACCCAGTACTTC

d_gene: TRBD1
abundance: .
v_gene: TRBV27
j_gene: TRBJ2-5
CDR3aa: CASRPSDRWETQYF
CDR3nt: TGTGCCAGCAGGCCCTCGGACAGGTGGGAGACCCAGTACTTC

d_gene: TRBD1
abundance: many
v_gene: TRBV12-5
j_gene: TRBJ1-1
CDR3aa: CASGLQGASRAFF
CDR3nt: TGTGCTAGTGGTTTGCAGGGGGCTTCGAGGGCTTTCTTT

d_gene: TRBD2
abundance: .
v_gene: TRBV6-6
j_gene: TRBJ2-1
CDR3aa: CASSYWTGGPDEQFF
CDR3nt: TGTGCCAGCAGTTATTGGACGGGAGGGCCGGATGAGCAGTTCTTC

d_gene: .
abundance: .
v_gene: TRBV12-3/TRBV12-4
j_gene: TRBJ1-1
CDR3aa: CASTRQSTGTEAFF
CDR3nt: TGTGCCAGCACTCGACAGTCAACGGGGACTGAAGCTTTCTTT

d_gene: TRBD2
abundance: many
v_gene: TRBV12-5
j_gene: TRBJ2-5
CDR3aa: CASGFPDGLAVETQYF
CDR3nt: TGTGCTAGTGGTTTTCCGGACGGACTAGCTGTAGAGACCCAGTACTTC

d_gene: TRBD1
abundance: .
v_gene: TRBV12-3/TRBV12-4
j_gene: TRBJ2-1
CDR3aa: CASSHRGNEQFF
CDR3nt: TGTGCCAGCAGCCACAGGGGCAATGAGCAGTTCTTC

d_gene: .
abundance: .
v_gene: TRBV20-1
j_gene: TRBJ1-4
CDR3aa: CSARELTESNEKLFF
CDR3nt: TGCAGTGCTAGAGAGTTAACAGAAAGTAATGAAAAACTGTTTTTT

d_gene: TRBD2
abundance: .
v_gene: TRBV9
j_gene: TRBJ2-2
CDR3aa: CASSVVPLAGESTGELFF
CDR3nt: TGTGCCAGCAGCGTAGTTCCACTAGCGGGAGAGTCCACCGGGGAGCTGTTTTTT

d_gene: TRBD1
abundance: medium-sized
v_gene: TRBV5-5
j_gene: TRBJ2-5
CDR3aa: CASSHDGTVGETQYF
CDR3nt: TGTGCCAGCAGCCACGATGGGACAGTCGGGGAGACCCAGTACTTC

d_gene: TRBD1
abundance: medium-sized
v_gene: TRBV14
j_gene: TRBJ1-6
CDR3aa: CASSQVGTANSPLHF
CDR3nt: TGTGCCAGCAGCCAAGTTGGGACAGCAAATTCACCCCTCCACTTT

d_gene: .
abundance: few
v_gene: TRBV3-1
j_gene: TRBJ1-5
CDR3aa: CASSQAYRSDQPQHF
CDR3nt: TGTGCCAGCAGCCAAGCATATCGGAGTGATCAGCCCCAGCATTTT

d_gene: .
abundance: medium-sized
v_gene: TRBV28
j_gene: TRBJ1-2
CDR3aa: CASSLPGAYGYTF
CDR3nt: TGTGCCAGCAGCCTCCCGGGAGCGTATGGCTACACCTTC

d_gene: TRBD2
abundance: .
v_gene: TRBV7-6
j_gene: TRBJ2-7
CDR3aa: CASSLVFGLAGGEQYF
CDR3nt: TGTGCCAGCAGCTTAGTTTTTGGGCTAGCGGGGGGCGAGCAGTACTTC

d_gene: TRBD1
abundance: .
v_gene: TRBV3-1
j_gene: TRBJ2-1
CDR3aa: CASSQEVGTGYNEQFF
CDR3nt: TGTGCCAGCAGCCAAGAAGTGGGGACAGGGTACAATGAGCAGTTCTTC

d_gene: TRBD2
abundance: .
v_gene: TRBV19
j_gene: TRBJ2-1
CDR3aa: CASSKTSGGASYNEQFF
CDR3nt: TGTGCCAGTAGTAAGACTAGCGGGGGGGCATCCTACAATGAGCAGTTCTTC

d_gene: .
abundance: many
v_gene: TRBV7-2
j_gene: TRBJ2-5
CDR3aa: CASSPGQETQYF
CDR3nt: TGTGCCAGCAGCCCCGGACAAGAGACCCAGTACTTC

d_gene: .
abundance: .
v_gene: TRBV29-1
j_gene: TRBJ2-3
CDR3aa: CSVITDTSTDTQYF
CDR3nt: TGCAGCGTGATTACAGATACTAGCACAGATACGCAGTATTTT

d_gene: TRBD1
abundance: few
v_gene: TRBV27
j_gene: TRBJ1-6
CDR3aa: CASSPQGAWNSPLHF
CDR3nt: TGTGCCAGCAGTCCACAGGGGGCTTGGAATTCACCCCTCCACTTT

d_gene: .
abundance: .
v_gene: TRBV5-1
j_gene: TRBJ1-1
CDR3aa: CASSLVFQGGTMNTEAFF
CDR3nt: TGCGCCAGCAGCTTGGTGTTCCAGGGAGGGACCATGAACACTGAAGCTTTCTTT

d_gene: TRBD2
abundance: .
v_gene: TRBV12-3/TRBV12-4
j_gene: TRBJ2-3
CDR3aa: CASSRAGGADTQYF
CDR3nt: TGTGCCAGCAGTCGCGCGGGGGGGGCAGATACGCAGTATTTT

d_gene: .
abundance: .
v_gene: TRBV7-2
j_gene: TRBJ2-1
CDR3aa: CASSLVMNSYNEQFF
CDR3nt: TGTGCCAGCAGCTTAGTGATGAACTCCTACAATGAGCAGTTCTTC

d_gene: .
abundance: .
v_gene: TRBV12-3/TRBV12-4
j_gene: TRBJ2-1
CDR3aa: CASRPPLVGPHEQFF
CDR3nt: TGTGCCAGCAGGCCGCCTCTTGTGGGCCCCCATGAGCAGTTCTTC

d_gene: TRBD1
abundance: .
v_gene: TRBV12-3/TRBV12-4
j_gene: TRBJ1-4
CDR3aa: CASSFLTGGRITNEKLFF
CDR3nt: TGTGCCAGCAGTTTTTTGACAGGGGGGCGAATTACTAATGAAAAACTGTTTTTT

d_gene: TRBD2
abundance: .
v_gene: TRBV20-1
j_gene: TRBJ2-7
CDR3aa: CSARADGLAGNLYEQYF
CDR3nt: TGCAGTGCTAGGGCAGATGGACTAGCGGGGAACCTCTACGAGCAGTACTTC

d_gene: .
abundance: few
v_gene: TRBV4-1
j_gene: TRBJ2-6
CDR3aa: CASSQVFPRDKLSSGANVLTF
CDR3nt: TGCGCCAGCAGCCAAGTGTTTCCCCGCGACAAATTATCGTCTGGGGCCAACGTCCTGACTTTC

d_gene: .
abundance: few
v_gene: TRBV28
j_gene: TRBJ2-2
CDR3aa: CASSPPKGTSYTGELFF
CDR3nt: TGTGCCAGCAGCCCACCAAAAGGGACTTCATACACCGGGGAGCTGTTTTTT

d_gene: .
abundance: medium-sized
v_gene: TRBV28
j_gene: TRBJ2-5
CDR3aa: CASSYATDGLQETQYF
CDR3nt: TGTGCCAGCAGTTATGCGACGGACGGTTTACAAGAGACCCAGTACTTC

d_gene: TRBD1
abundance: few
v_gene: TRBV24-1
j_gene: TRBJ2-5
CDR3aa: CATSARTGQETQYF
CDR3nt: TGTGCCACCAGTGCTAGGACAGGCCAAGAGACCCAGTACTTC

d_gene: .
abundance: many
v_gene: TRBV4-2
j_gene: TRBJ1-3
CDR3aa: CASSQRGSGNTIYF
CDR3nt: TGTGCCAGCAGCCAAAGGGGGTCAGGAAACACCATATATTTT

d_gene: .
abundance: .
v_gene: TRBV9
j_gene: TRBJ2-5
CDR3aa: CASSVVDGETQYF
CDR3nt: TGTGCCAGCAGCGTAGTTGACGGAGAGACCCAGTACTTC

d_gene: .
abundance: medium-sized
v_gene: TRBV11-3
j_gene: TRBJ1-1
CDR3aa: CASSLLGLLNTEAFF
CDR3nt: TGCGCCAGCAGCTTGCTAGGGCTGCTTAACACTGAAGCTTTCTTT

d_gene: .
abundance: .
v_gene: TRBV20-1
j_gene: TRBJ2-3
CDR3aa: CSARDPVFHDTQYF
CDR3nt: TGCAGTGCTAGAGATCCCGTTTTCCATGATACGCAGTATTTT

d_gene: TRBD2
abundance: few
v_gene: TRBV20-1
j_gene: TRBJ2-5
CDR3aa: CSGSEGTSGGETQYF
CDR3nt: TGCAGTGGATCCGAAGGGACTAGCGGGGGAGAGACCCAGTACTTC

d_gene: .
abundance: many
v_gene: TRBV19
j_gene: TRBJ2-1
CDR3aa: CASSIGQSSYNEQFF
CDR3nt: TGTGCCAGTAGTATCGGACAGAGCTCCTACAATGAGCAGTTCTTC

d_gene: .
abundance: medium-sized
v_gene: TRBV28
j_gene: TRBJ2-6
CDR3aa: CATYEYGANVLTF
CDR3nt: TGTGCCACGTATGAATATGGGGCCAACGTCCTGACTTTC

d_gene: TRBD1
abundance: many
v_gene: TRBV2
j_gene: TRBJ2-2
CDR3aa: CASSERTGGNTGELFF
CDR3nt: TGTGCCAGCAGTGAACGGACAGGGGGCAACACCGGGGAGCTGTTTTTT

d_gene: TRBD2
abundance: .
v_gene: TRBV7-2
j_gene: TRBJ2-4
CDR3aa: CASSLMYGLAEDIQYF
CDR3nt: TGTGCCAGCAGCCTCATGTATGGGCTAGCGGAGGACATTCAGTACTTC

d_gene: .
abundance: many
v_gene: TRBV11-3
j_gene: TRBJ2-2
CDR3aa: CASSLSNTGELFF
CDR3nt: TGTGCCAGCAGCTTATCGAACACCGGGGAGCTGTTTTTT

d_gene: TRBD1
abundance: .
v_gene: TRBV6-2/TRBV6-3
j_gene: TRBJ1-5
CDR3aa: CASSTDRGLHYSNQPQHF
CDR3nt: TGTGCCAGCAGCACAGACAGGGGGCTACACTATAGCAATCAGCCCCAGCATTTT

d_gene: .
abundance: .
v_gene: TRBV5-6
j_gene: TRBJ1-5
CDR3aa: CASSHRVKGDNQPQHF
CDR3nt: TGTGCCAGCAGCCACAGGGTAAAGGGGGACAATCAGCCCCAGCATTTT

d_gene: .
abundance: .
v_gene: TRBV12-3/TRBV12-4
j_gene: TRBJ2-1
CDR3aa: CASSFRTTSHEQFF
CDR3nt: TGTGCCAGCAGTTTTCGAACGACTAGTCATGAGCAGTTCTTC

d_gene: .
abundance: .
v_gene: TRBV29-1
j_gene: TRBJ1-5
CDR3aa: CSAGKPNQRQHF
CDR3nt: TGCAGCGCCGGAAAGCCAAATCAGCGCCAGCATTTT

d_gene: .
abundance: .
v_gene: TRBV13
j_gene: TRBJ2-7
CDR3aa: CASSSYEGRSTSYEQYF
CDR3nt: TGTGCCAGCAGCTCCTACGAAGGGCGGTCGACCTCCTACGAGCAGTACTTC

d_gene: .
abundance: .
v_gene: TRBV28
j_gene: TRBJ2-2
CDR3aa: CASSPNSVSGAGELFF
CDR3nt: TGTGCCAGCAGTCCCAACAGTGTTAGCGGTGCCGGGGAGCTGTTTTTT

d_gene: TRBD2
abundance: once
v_gene: TRBV29-1
j_gene: TRBJ2-5
CDR3aa: CSALRGGQETQYF
CDR3nt: TGCAGCGCCCTCCGGGGGGGGCAAGAGACCCAGTACTTC